This is a list of T cell receptor beta chains from one sample in a study of T cells after yellow fever vaccination. TCRdb fed the 5' RACE reads into MiXCR, producing one record per CDR3 protein. Seen here are around 340,000 distinct CDR3 sequences, under 15% observed once, and the top ten hold 2.5% to 3.5%. The starting material was CD4+ T cells sorted from PBMCs, obtained 15 days after the yellow fever booster vaccination. The receptors stem from a man between 18 and 35 years old who received the YFV17D yellow fever vaccine. Both conserved end residues are part of each CDR3. D genes are given only for firm matches. Size is stated for part of the rows, as once, few or many counts, or as a class when the clone is expanded.

size,V,D,J,CDR3,DNA
NA,TRBV3-1,TRBD1,TRBJ1-2,CASSRQGTDGYTF,TGTGCCAGCAGCCGACAGGGTACGGATGGCTACACCTTC
NA,TRBV9,NA,TRBJ1-6,CASSGTGARSPLHF,TGTGCCAGCAGCGGGACGGGGGCTCGTTCACCCCTCCACTTT
NA,TRBV4-2,NA,TRBJ2-2,CASSQDLATRTNTGELFF,TGTGCCAGCAGCCAAGATCTCGCTACTAGAACGAACACCGGGGAGCTGTTTTTT
NA,TRBV7-8,NA,TRBJ2-5,CASKPGRHQETQYF,TGTGCCAGCAAACCAGGGAGGCACCAAGAGACCCAGTACTTC
NA,TRBV5-6,NA,TRBJ2-4,CASSLIRNIQYF,TGTGCCAGCAGCTTGATCCGGAACATTCAGTACTTC
NA,TRBV5-1,NA,TRBJ1-1,CASREGRQNTEAFF,TGCGCCAGCAGGGAGGGGAGGCAGAACACTGAAGCTTTCTTT
NA,TRBV18,NA,TRBJ2-1,CASTKFQGYNEQFF,TGTGCCAGCACGAAATTTCAGGGTTACAATGAGCAGTTCTTC
NA,TRBV5-1,TRBD1,TRBJ1-2,CASSLEGQGATSNGYTF,TGCGCCAGCAGCTTGGAGGGACAGGGGGCAACCTCTAATGGCTACACCTTC
NA,TRBV6-1,TRBD1,TRBJ1-5,CASRQGQGPNQPQHF,TGTGCCAGCAGGCAAGGACAGGGTCCCAATCAGCCCCAGCATTTT
many,TRBV10-3,TRBD2,TRBJ2-1,CAISESSAGRNEQFF,TGTGCCATCAGTGAGTCATCAGCGGGGAGGAATGAGCAGTTCTTC
many,TRBV7-8,TRBD1,TRBJ1-5,CASSLGTGGSGQPQHF,TGTGCCAGCAGCTTAGGCACAGGGGGTTCGGGACAGCCCCAGCATTTT
NA,TRBV6-5,NA,TRBJ2-1,CASKDSGYNEQFF,TGTGCCAGCAAAGATAGCGGTTACAATGAGCAGTTCTTC
NA,TRBV3-1,TRBD1,TRBJ2-5,CASSQAARGETQYF,TGTGCCAGCAGCCAAGCGGCCAGGGGGGAGACCCAGTACTTC
NA,TRBV20-1,NA,TRBJ2-1,CSASSGGNEQFF,TGCAGTGCTAGTAGTGGTGGTAATGAGCAGTTCTTC
few,TRBV5-1,NA,TRBJ2-3,CASSLRPQPGDTQYF,TGCGCCAGCAGCTTGCGACCCCAGCCGGGAGATACGCAGTATTTT
many,TRBV5-1,NA,TRBJ1-2,CASSLAISSGNYGYTF,TGCGCCAGCAGCTTGGCCATCTCATCAGGCAACTATGGCTACACCTTC
NA,TRBV11-2,NA,TRBJ2-6,CASSLAGVHVLTF,TGTGCCAGCAGCTTAGCAGGGGTGCACGTCCTGACTTTC
many,TRBV20-1,TRBD1,TRBJ1-5,CSAYGTGGQPQHF,TGCAGTGCTTACGGGACAGGGGGGCAGCCCCAGCATTTT
NA,TRBV5-1,TRBD1,TRBJ2-7,CASSGGTGGSEQYF,TGCGCCAGCAGCGGGGGGACAGGGGGCTCCGAGCAGTACTTC
few,TRBV7-3,TRBD1,TRBJ2-1,CASSSRTGARNEQFF,TGTGCCAGCAGCTCACGGACAGGGGCAAGGAATGAGCAGTTCTTC
few,TRBV5-4,NA,TRBJ2-3,CASSLPGGTQYF,TGTGCCAGCAGCTTGCCTGGCGGGACGCAGTATTTT
NA,TRBV7-8,NA,TRBJ2-5,CASSLRWYEETQYF,TGTGCCAGCAGCCTGAGGTGGTACGAAGAGACCCAGTACTTC
few,TRBV24-1,NA,TRBJ2-2,CATSDPRTANTGELFF,TGTGCCACCAGTGATCCCCGCACCGCGAACACCGGGGAGCTGTTTTTT
few,TRBV12-3/TRBV12-4,NA,TRBJ1-2,CASSFLGLNYGYTF,TGTGCCAGCAGTTTTCTGGGACTTAACTATGGCTACACCTTC
few,TRBV6-5,TRBD1,TRBJ1-2,CASSYGQGGDGYTF,TGTGCCAGCAGTTACGGACAGGGGGGGGATGGCTACACCTTC
few,TRBV15,NA,TRBJ2-7,CATSRVIGSRDEQYF,TGTGCCACCAGCAGAGTTATTGGGTCTAGGGACGAGCAGTACTTC
NA,TRBV5-6,NA,TRBJ2-1,CASSLGSRQFF,TGTGCCAGCAGCTTGGGATCTCGGCAGTTCTTC
NA,TRBV29-1,NA,TRBJ2-3,CSVRQVLSDTQYF,TGCAGCGTTAGACAGGTTTTATCGGATACGCAGTATTTT
NA,TRBV18,TRBD2,TRBJ2-3,CASSPTVASGASTDTQYF,TGTGCCAGCTCACCAACCGTGGCTAGCGGGGCCTCCACAGATACGCAGTATTTT
NA,TRBV7-9,NA,TRBJ1-3,CASSFLLETGNTIYF,TGTGCCAGCAGCTTCCTCTTGGAAACCGGAAACACCATATATTTT
few,TRBV29-1,NA,TRBJ2-7,CSVSLRQRGLYEQYF,TGCAGCGTTAGCCTCAGACAGAGGGGTCTCTACGAGCAGTACTTC
NA,TRBV20-1,TRBD1,TRBJ1-5,CSARYRGGQPQHF,TGCAGTGCGCGGTACAGGGGCGGTCAGCCCCAGCATTTT
NA,TRBV7-2,NA,TRBJ2-5,CASSFTVAWETQYF,TGTGCCAGCAGCTTTACGGTAGCTTGGGAGACCCAGTACTTC
many,TRBV6-5,TRBD2,TRBJ2-5,CASRKGLADLETQYF,TGTGCCAGCAGGAAAGGACTAGCCGATCTGGAGACCCAGTACTTC
few,TRBV27,TRBD1,TRBJ1-5,CASSFSDRRQPQHF,TGTGCCAGCAGTTTCTCGGACAGGCGGCAGCCCCAGCATTTT
few,TRBV9,NA,TRBJ1-2,CASSVDIENRNGYTF,TGTGCCAGCAGCGTAGACATCGAGAACCGGAATGGCTACACCTTC
NA,TRBV20-1,TRBD1,TRBJ1-2,CSADGDRVYGYTF,TGCAGTGCCGACGGGGACAGAGTCTATGGCTACACCTTC
NA,TRBV28,NA,TRBJ1-2,CASAGGGRADGYTF,TGTGCCAGCGCCGGAGGAGGGAGGGCCGACGGCTACACCTTC
few,TRBV24-1,TRBD1,TRBJ2-5,CATSDPIQGVRETQYF,TGTGCCACCAGTGACCCCATACAGGGGGTGAGGGAGACCCAGTACTTC
NA,TRBV7-2,TRBD1,TRBJ1-1,CASSLAQGAFTEAFF,TGTGCCAGCAGCTTAGCACAGGGGGCTTTCACTGAAGCTTTCTTT
few,TRBV18,TRBD2,TRBJ2-3,CASSPLPPLAGGTDTQYF,TGTGCCAGCTCACCGCTTCCCCCCCTAGCGGGGGGGACAGATACGCAGTATTTT
NA,TRBV7-2,NA,TRBJ2-2,CASSRGGGDTGELFF,TGTGCCAGCAGCAGAGGAGGGGGGGACACCGGGGAGCTGTTTTTT
NA,TRBV7-2,NA,TRBJ1-2,CASSYQGSGGYTF,TGTGCCAGCAGCTACCAGGGTTCTGGCGGCTACACCTTC
NA,TRBV21-1,NA,TRBJ2-5,CASSKEARGIQETQYF,TGTGCCAGCAGCAAAGAGGCGCGGGGGATCCAAGAGACCCAGTACTTC
NA,TRBV20-1,TRBD2,TRBJ2-3,CSARGPSGSNTQYF,TGCAGTGCTAGAGGACCTAGCGGGAGTAATACGCAGTATTTT
few,TRBV6-5,NA,TRBJ2-7,CASSYSGGEQYF,TGTGCCAGCAGTTACTCCGGGGGCGAGCAGTACTTC
NA,TRBV29-1,TRBD1,TRBJ1-1,CSVAPGGTEAFF,TGCAGCGTTGCACCAGGGGGCACTGAAGCTTTCTTT
few,TRBV5-1,NA,TRBJ1-5,CASSIDGGSNQPQHF,TGCGCCAGCAGCATCGATGGAGGCAGCAATCAGCCCCAGCATTTT
few,TRBV5-6,NA,TRBJ1-1,CASSLADRFTEAFF,TGTGCCAGCAGCTTGGCCGACAGGTTTACTGAAGCTTTCTTT
few,TRBV18,NA,TRBJ2-5,CASSLPGRMYQETQYF,TGTGCCAGCTCACTGCCCGGCAGGATGTACCAAGAGACCCAGTACTTC
few,TRBV4-3,NA,TRBJ1-2,CASSQNPGSGYTF,TGCGCCAGCAGCCAAAACCCAGGGAGTGGCTACACCTTC
NA,TRBV7-3,NA,TRBJ2-2,CASSPLPGVNRELFF,TGTGCCAGCAGCCCGCTCCCGGGGGTAAACCGGGAGCTGTTTTTT
NA,TRBV2,NA,TRBJ1-4,CASSEGPRPEKLFF,TGTGCCAGCAGTGAAGGGCCTCGTCCTGAAAAACTGTTTTTT
few,TRBV19,TRBD1,TRBJ2-6,CASNSGQGAIGANVLTF,TGTGCCAGTAATTCTGGACAGGGGGCGATCGGGGCCAACGTCCTGACTTTC
few,TRBV10-3,TRBD1,TRBJ1-1,CAITTGADTEAFF,TGTGCCATCACGACAGGGGCGGACACTGAAGCTTTCTTT
NA,TRBV7-9,TRBD1,TRBJ2-5,CAGSPPGQQKETQYF,TGTGCCGGCAGCCCGCCGGGACAGCAAAAAGAGACCCAGTACTTC
NA,TRBV12-3/TRBV12-4,TRBD2,TRBJ2-5,CASSLGAGGPVETQYF,TGTGCCAGCAGTTTAGGGGCGGGGGGGCCGGTAGAGACCCAGTACTTC